The rows below give T cell receptor beta chains drawn from one sample of a study of control samples from healthy donors and cancer patients. The method was immunoSEQ multiplex PCR; TCRdb's version includes in-frame clones alone and lacks a portion of them. The table includes about 130,000 clones, around 90% detected once. Source material: blood. The receptors were sampled from a man aged 18 to 35 in good health. CDR3s include the opening cysteine and the closing phenylalanine or tryptophan. The order of the fields is CDR3 DNA, CDR3 protein, J gene, clone size, D gene, V gene. D genes are given only for firm matches. For some rows the clone size is stated as once, few or many, or as a class when expanded; others skip it.

DNA: TGTGCCAGCAGTGCAGGACAGGGGTGGAGCACAGATACGCAGTATTTT; CDR3: CASSAGQGWSTDTQYF; J: TRBJ2-3; size: once; D: TRBD1; V: TRBV6-1
DNA: TGTGCCAGCACCAGGGCTATGAACACTGAAGCTTTCTTT; CDR3: CASTRAMNTEAFF; J: TRBJ1-1; size: once; D: -; V: TRBV6-5
DNA: TGTGCCAGTAGTACCCTCCGGGACAGGGGGCAGACGACGCAGTATTTT; CDR3: CASSTLRDRGQTTQYF; J: TRBJ2-3; size: -; D: TRBD1; V: TRBV19
DNA: TGTGCCAGCAGTTGGGAAGGCTACACCTTC; CDR3: CASSWEGYTF; J: TRBJ1-2; size: -; D: -; V: TRBV6-9
DNA: TGTGCCAGTAGTACGAGTAGCGGGAGCGGAGATACGCAGTATTTT; CDR3: CASSTSSGSGDTQYF; J: TRBJ2-3; size: -; D: TRBD2; V: TRBV19
DNA: TGTGCCAGCAGTCGTGGACACTTACGGCAGGATAAGTTTAATGAAAAACTGTTTTTT; CDR3: CASSRGHLRQDKFNEKLFF; J: TRBJ1-4; size: -; D: -; V: TRBV21-1
DNA: TGTGCCACCAATCAGGGACGGAGGAGTTATGGCTACACCTTC; CDR3: CATNQGRRSYGYTF; J: TRBJ1-2; size: -; D: -; V: TRBV24-1
DNA: TGTGCCACCAGTGACCTTGGGCCAAAGAGAGGACGTACGCAGTATTTT; CDR3: CATSDLGPKRGRTQYF; J: TRBJ2-3; size: -; D: -; V: TRBV24-1
DNA: TGTGCCAGCAGCGCGCCGGGCTTTTCGAACACTGAAGCTTTCTTT; CDR3: CASSAPGFSNTEAFF; J: TRBJ1-1; size: -; D: -; V: TRBV9
DNA: TGCGCCAGCAGCTTGGCCCCAGGGATCGGGACAGATACGCAGTATTTT; CDR3: CASSLAPGIGTDTQYF; J: TRBJ2-3; size: -; D: -; V: TRBV5-1
DNA: TGTGCCAGCAGCGTAGGGGACAGGGAGACCCAGTACTTC; CDR3: CASSVGDRETQYF; J: TRBJ2-5; size: -; D: TRBD1; V: TRBV9
DNA: TGCAGCGGGGGGGCATCGGACAGGGCCGACACTGAAGCTTTCTTT; CDR3: CSGGASDRADTEAFF; J: TRBJ1-1; size: once; D: TRBD1; V: TRBV29-1
DNA: TGTGCCAGCAGTGAATCCGAGAGGGGGGAGTGGGAGCAGTTCTTC; CDR3: CASSESERGEWEQFF; J: TRBJ2-1; size: -; D: -; V: TRBV25-1
DNA: TGTGCCAGCAGCCTTACAGGGGGCCAGGAGCAGTTCTTC; CDR3: CASSLTGGQEQFF; J: TRBJ2-1; size: -; D: TRBD1; V: TRBV11-2
DNA: TGTGCCAGCTCACCGGGCCTAAGCTCTGGGGCCAACGTCCTGACTTTC; CDR3: CASSPGLSSGANVLTF; J: TRBJ2-6; size: -; D: -; V: TRBV18
DNA: TGTGCCAGCACCGGACAGCCTAATGAAAAACTGTTTTTT; CDR3: CASTGQPNEKLFF; J: TRBJ1-4; size: -; D: -; V: TRBV27
DNA: TGTGCCAGCAGCCTCGACAGGGTAGGAAACACTGAAGCTTTCTTT; CDR3: CASSLDRVGNTEAFF; J: TRBJ1-1; size: -; D: TRBD1; V: TRBV11-3
DNA: TGTGCCAGCAACCCGCCGGAGGTTAGGCTCTATCAGCCCCAGCATTTT; CDR3: CASNPPEVRLYQPQHF; J: TRBJ1-5; size: -; D: -; V: TRBV28
DNA: TGTGCCAGCAGTAATTCAGGGGACAACACAGATACGCAGTATTTT; CDR3: CASSNSGDNTDTQYF; J: TRBJ2-3; size: -; D: -; V: TRBV6-5
DNA: TGTGCCAGCAGCCAAGAGATAGCGGGGCAAGAGACCCAGTACTTC; CDR3: CASSQEIAGQETQYF; J: TRBJ2-5; size: -; D: TRBD2; V: TRBV3-1/TRBV3-2
DNA: TGTGCCAGCTCACCGGGCTCAGGCCGGCCCCAGCATTTT; CDR3: CASSPGSGRPQHF; J: TRBJ1-5; size: few; D: -; V: TRBV18
DNA: TGCGCCAGCACTTATGGAGGGACAGGACAATACGAGCAGTACTTC; CDR3: CASTYGGTGQYEQYF; J: TRBJ2-7; size: -; D: TRBD1; V: TRBV5-1
DNA: TGCGCCAGCAGTCCTCAGGGGAGCTCCTACAATGAGCAGTTCTTC; CDR3: CASSPQGSSYNEQFF; J: TRBJ2-1; size: -; D: -; V: TRBV5-1
DNA: TGTGCCAGTAGTATAGGGGCTCTCTCTGAAGCTTTCTTT; CDR3: CASSIGALSEAFF; J: TRBJ1-1; size: -; D: -; V: TRBV19
DNA: TGTGCCAGCAGCCAAGCCAGGGTTGGAGATGAGCAGTTCTTC; CDR3: CASSQARVGDEQFF; J: TRBJ2-1; size: -; D: -; V: TRBV3-1/TRBV3-2
DNA: TGTGCCAGTAGCCGGGACGGCCCCCAAGAGACCCAGTACTTC; CDR3: CASSRDGPQETQYF; J: TRBJ2-5; size: -; D: -; V: TRBV19
DNA: TGTGCCAGCAGTCCAAATTACTCCAGGAACCCAAAACTCATTCAGTACTTC; CDR3: CASSPNYSRNPKLIQYF; J: TRBJ2-4; size: -; D: -; V: TRBV2
DNA: TGCGCCAGCAGCCAAGATATAGGGGATTACAATGAGCAGTTCTTC; CDR3: CASSQDIGDYNEQFF; J: TRBJ2-1; size: -; D: -; V: TRBV4-3
DNA: TGTGCCTGGAGTGTAGACGGTTTCGGGGAGCTGTTTTTT; CDR3: CAWSVDGFGELFF; J: TRBJ2-2; size: -; D: -; V: TRBV30
DNA: TGTGCCAGCAGCTCACCATTCGAGGACACTGAAGCTTTCTTT; CDR3: CASSSPFEDTEAFF; J: TRBJ1-1; size: -; D: -; V: TRBV7-4
DNA: TGTGCCTGGAGTGGTAAAGGCAATCAGCCCCAGCATTTT; CDR3: CAWSGKGNQPQHF; J: TRBJ1-5; size: -; D: -; V: TRBV30
DNA: TGCGCCAGCAGCCAAGGAGAAGCCTACGAGCAGTACTTC; CDR3: CASSQGEAYEQYF; J: TRBJ2-7; size: -; D: -; V: TRBV4-1
DNA: TGTGCCAGCAGCTTAGGGCTAGCGGTCCAAGAGACCCAGTACTTC; CDR3: CASSLGLAVQETQYF; J: TRBJ2-5; size: -; D: TRBD2; V: TRBV7-9
DNA: TGTGCCAGCAGTTTATTTGGGACGGAAAAACTGTTTTTT; CDR3: CASSLFGTEKLFF; J: TRBJ1-4; size: -; D: -; V: TRBV12-3/TRBV12-4
DNA: TGTGCCAGCAGTTCCCCTCCGGAGGCGGGCCAAGAGACCCAGTACTTC; CDR3: CASSSPPEAGQETQYF; J: TRBJ2-5; size: -; D: -; V: TRBV6-5
DNA: TGTGCCAGCAGTTTAGGGTTGGGTTACGGGGCCAACGTCCTGACTTTC; CDR3: CASSLGLGYGANVLTF; J: TRBJ2-6; size: once; D: -; V: TRBV27
DNA: TGCGCCAGCAGCCCCGGGGACTATGGAATTCTGGATACGCAGTATTTT; CDR3: CASSPGDYGILDTQYF; J: TRBJ2-3; size: -; D: TRBD2; V: TRBV5-1
DNA: TGCAGTGCTCGACAGGGGCGAGGCTACACCTTC; CDR3: CSARQGRGYTF; J: TRBJ1-2; size: -; D: TRBD1; V: TRBV20-1
DNA: TGCGCCAGCAGTGGAGAGAACACTGAAGCTTTCTTT; CDR3: CASSGENTEAFF; J: TRBJ1-1; size: once; D: -; V: TRBV10-2
DNA: TGTGCCAGCAGTGACTCGGACACCGGGGAGCTGTTTTTT; CDR3: CASSDSDTGELFF; J: TRBJ2-2; size: medium-sized; D: -; V: TRBV6-4
DNA: TGTGCCAGTAGGGCTCTTCTCCCCACCGGGGAGCTGTTTTTT; CDR3: CASRALLPTGELFF; J: TRBJ2-2; size: -; D: -; V: TRBV19
DNA: TGTGCCAGCAGTTACGAGGGAGAGACCCAGTACTTC; CDR3: CASSYEGETQYF; J: TRBJ2-5; size: -; D: -; V: TRBV6-2/TRBV6-3
DNA: TGTGCCAGTAGTCCCCGGGTGGGGGATGGCTACACCTTC; CDR3: CASSPRVGDGYTF; J: TRBJ1-2; size: once; D: -; V: TRBV19
DNA: TGTGCCAGCAGCTTAGATTCGAGCACAGATACGCAGTATTTT; CDR3: CASSLDSSTDTQYF; J: TRBJ2-3; size: -; D: -; V: TRBV7-2
DNA: TGTGCCAGCAGCCTGGGTTCTGTACCCAAGAACACTGAAGCTTTCTTT; CDR3: CASSLGSVPKNTEAFF; J: TRBJ1-1; size: -; D: -; V: TRBV5-4
DNA: TGTGCCAGCAGCCAAACAGGCGGGAGGACAGATACGCAGTATTTT; CDR3: CASSQTGGRTDTQYF; J: TRBJ2-3; size: once; D: TRBD2; V: TRBV16
DNA: TGTGCCAGCAGCTCACAACAGGGGGCAAGCACCGGGGAGCTGTTTTTT; CDR3: CASSSQQGASTGELFF; J: TRBJ2-2; size: few; D: TRBD1; V: TRBV7-3
DNA: TGTGCCAGCAGCTCGATGTTAGCGGGACCTCATGGTACGCAGTATTTT; CDR3: CASSSMLAGPHGTQYF; J: TRBJ2-3; size: -; D: TRBD2; V: TRBV7-9
DNA: TGTGCCTGGAGCGACCCCACTGAAGCTTTCTTT; CDR3: CAWSDPTEAFF; J: TRBJ1-1; size: -; D: -; V: TRBV30
DNA: TGTGCCAGCAGTACTCTACAGAGTATCACAGATACGCAGTATTTT; CDR3: CASSTLQSITDTQYF; J: TRBJ2-3; size: -; D: -; V: TRBV9
DNA: TGCGCCAGCAGCGTGACGGGGGGGCCAGATACGCAGTATTTT; CDR3: CASSVTGGPDTQYF; J: TRBJ2-3; size: -; D: TRBD2; V: TRBV5-1
DNA: TGTGCCAGCAGCGTAGGTGGAGGTTCCACCGGGGAGCTGTTTTTT; CDR3: CASSVGGGSTGELFF; J: TRBJ2-2; size: -; D: -; V: TRBV9
DNA: TGTGCCTGCGTCCCGAGCGGCACCGGGGAGCTGTTTTTT; CDR3: CACVPSGTGELFF; J: TRBJ2-2; size: -; D: -; V: TRBV30